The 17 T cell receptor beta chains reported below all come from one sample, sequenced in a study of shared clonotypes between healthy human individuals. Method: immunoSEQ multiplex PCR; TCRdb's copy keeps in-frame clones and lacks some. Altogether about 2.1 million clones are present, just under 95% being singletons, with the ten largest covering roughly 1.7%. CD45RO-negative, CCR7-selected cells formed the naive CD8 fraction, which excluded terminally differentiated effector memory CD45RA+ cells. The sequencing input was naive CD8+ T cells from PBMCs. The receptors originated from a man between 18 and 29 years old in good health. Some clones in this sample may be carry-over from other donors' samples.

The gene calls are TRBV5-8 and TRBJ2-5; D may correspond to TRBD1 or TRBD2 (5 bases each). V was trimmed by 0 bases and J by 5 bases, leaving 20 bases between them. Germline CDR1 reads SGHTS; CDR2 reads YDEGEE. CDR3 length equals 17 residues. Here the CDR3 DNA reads TGTGCCAGCAGCTTGGGGGATACGGGACGGGCGGCGGAGACCCAGTACTTC. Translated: CASSLGDTGRAAETQYF.

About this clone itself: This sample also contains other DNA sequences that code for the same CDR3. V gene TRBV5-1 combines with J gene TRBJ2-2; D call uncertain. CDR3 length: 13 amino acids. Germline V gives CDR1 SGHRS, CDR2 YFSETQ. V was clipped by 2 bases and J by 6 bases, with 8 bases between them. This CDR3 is CASSLSGPGELFF. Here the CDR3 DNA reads TGCGCCAGCAGCTTATCGGGTCCCGGGGAGCTGTTTTTT.

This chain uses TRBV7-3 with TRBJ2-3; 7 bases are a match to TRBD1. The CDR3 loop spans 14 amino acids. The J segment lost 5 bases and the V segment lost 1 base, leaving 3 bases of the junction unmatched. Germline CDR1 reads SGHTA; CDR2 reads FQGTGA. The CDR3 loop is CASSLSAGGDTQYF. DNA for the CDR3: TGTGCCAGCAGCTTAAGCGCAGGGGGAGATACGCAGTATTTT.

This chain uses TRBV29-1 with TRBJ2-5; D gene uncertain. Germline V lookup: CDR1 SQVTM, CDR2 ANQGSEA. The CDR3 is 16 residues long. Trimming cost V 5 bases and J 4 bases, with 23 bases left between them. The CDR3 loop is CSVFHWKAVPRETQYF. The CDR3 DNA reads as TGCAGCGTTTTTCACTGGAAGGCAGTTCCCCGAGAGACCCAGTACTTC.

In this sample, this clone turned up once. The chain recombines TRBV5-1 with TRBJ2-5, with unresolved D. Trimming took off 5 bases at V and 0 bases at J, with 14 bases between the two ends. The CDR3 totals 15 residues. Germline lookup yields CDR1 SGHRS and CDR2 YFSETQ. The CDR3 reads CASSYQADYQETQYF. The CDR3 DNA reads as TGCGCCAGCAGTTACCAAGCCGACTACCAAGAGACCCAGTACTTC.

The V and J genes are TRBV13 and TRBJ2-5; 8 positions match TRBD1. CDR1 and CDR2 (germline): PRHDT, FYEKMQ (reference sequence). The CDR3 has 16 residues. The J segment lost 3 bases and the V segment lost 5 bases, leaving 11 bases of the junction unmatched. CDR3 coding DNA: TGTGCCAGCAGCAGTACAGGGGGAACAGGGAAAGAGACCCAGTACTTC. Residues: CASSSTGGTGKETQYF.

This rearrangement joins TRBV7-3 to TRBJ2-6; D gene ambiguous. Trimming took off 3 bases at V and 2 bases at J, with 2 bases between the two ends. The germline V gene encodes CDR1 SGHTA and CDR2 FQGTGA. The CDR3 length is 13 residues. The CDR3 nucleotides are TGTGCCAGCAGCTTGGCTGGGGCCAACGTCCTGACTTTC. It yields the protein CASSLAGANVLTF.

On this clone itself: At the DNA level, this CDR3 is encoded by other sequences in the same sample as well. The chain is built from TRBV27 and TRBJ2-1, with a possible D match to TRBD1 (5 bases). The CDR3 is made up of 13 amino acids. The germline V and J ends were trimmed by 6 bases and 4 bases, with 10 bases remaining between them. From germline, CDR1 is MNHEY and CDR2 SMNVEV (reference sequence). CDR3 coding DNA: TGTGCCAGCAGCCTAGACAGTTACAATGAGCAGTTCTTC. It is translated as CASSLDSYNEQFF.

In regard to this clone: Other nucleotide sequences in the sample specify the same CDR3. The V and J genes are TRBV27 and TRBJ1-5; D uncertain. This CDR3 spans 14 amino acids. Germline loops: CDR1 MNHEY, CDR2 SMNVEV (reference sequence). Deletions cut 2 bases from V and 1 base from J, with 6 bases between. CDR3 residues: CASSLRDSNQPQHF. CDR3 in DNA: TGTGCCAGCAGTTTAAGAGACAGCAATCAGCCCCAGCATTTT.

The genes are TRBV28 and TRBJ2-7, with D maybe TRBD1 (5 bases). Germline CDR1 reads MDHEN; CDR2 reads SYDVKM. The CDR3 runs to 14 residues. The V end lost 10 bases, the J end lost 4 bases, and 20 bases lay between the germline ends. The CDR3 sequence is CATRDSLELYEQYF. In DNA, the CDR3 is TGTGCCACCCGTGACAGTCTCGAATTGTACGAGCAGTACTTC.

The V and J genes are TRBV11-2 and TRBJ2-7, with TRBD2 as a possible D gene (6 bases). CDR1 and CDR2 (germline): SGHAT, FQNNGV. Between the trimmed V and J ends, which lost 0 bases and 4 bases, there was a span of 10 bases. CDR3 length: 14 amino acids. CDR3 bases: TGTGCCAGCAGCTTAGATTACGGGGGATACGAGCAGTACTTC. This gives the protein CASSLDYGGYEQYF.

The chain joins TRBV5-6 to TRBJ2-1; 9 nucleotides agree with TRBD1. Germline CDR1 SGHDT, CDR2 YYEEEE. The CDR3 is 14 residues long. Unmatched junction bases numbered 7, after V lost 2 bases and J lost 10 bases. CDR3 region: CASSLMTGGREQFF. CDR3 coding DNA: TGTGCCAGCAGCTTAATGACAGGGGGTCGCGAGCAGTTCTTC.

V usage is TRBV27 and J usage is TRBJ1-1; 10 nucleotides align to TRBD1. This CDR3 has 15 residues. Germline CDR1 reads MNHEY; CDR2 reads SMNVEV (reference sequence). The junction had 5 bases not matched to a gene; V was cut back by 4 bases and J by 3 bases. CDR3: CASSSPGTGDTEAFF. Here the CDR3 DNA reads TGTGCCAGCAGTTCTCCCGGGACAGGGGACACTGAAGCTTTCTTT.

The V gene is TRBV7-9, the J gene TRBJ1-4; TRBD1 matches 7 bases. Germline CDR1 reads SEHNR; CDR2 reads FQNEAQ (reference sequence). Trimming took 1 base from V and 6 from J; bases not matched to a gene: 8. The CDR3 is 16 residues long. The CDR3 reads CASSLGYDRVDEKLFF. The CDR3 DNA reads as TGTGCCAGCAGCTTAGGTTACGACAGGGTTGATGAAAAACTGTTTTTT.

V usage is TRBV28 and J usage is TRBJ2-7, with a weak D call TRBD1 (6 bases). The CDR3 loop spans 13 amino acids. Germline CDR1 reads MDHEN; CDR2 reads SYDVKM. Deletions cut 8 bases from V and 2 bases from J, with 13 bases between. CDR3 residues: CASASGQAYEQYF. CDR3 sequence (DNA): TGTGCCAGCGCCTCGGGACAAGCCTACGAGCAGTACTTC.

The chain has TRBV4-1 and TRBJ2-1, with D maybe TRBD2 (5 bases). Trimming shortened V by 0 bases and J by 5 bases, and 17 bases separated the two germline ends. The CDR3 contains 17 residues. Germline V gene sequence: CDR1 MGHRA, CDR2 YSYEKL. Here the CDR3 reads CASSQDGVVTGNNEQFF. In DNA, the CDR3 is TGCGCCAGCAGCCAAGATGGGGTGGTGACGGGGAACAATGAGCAGTTCTTC.

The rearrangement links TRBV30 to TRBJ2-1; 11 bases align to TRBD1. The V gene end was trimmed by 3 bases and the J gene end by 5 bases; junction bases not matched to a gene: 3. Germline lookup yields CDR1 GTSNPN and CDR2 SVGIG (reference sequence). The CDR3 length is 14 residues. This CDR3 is CAWSSGQGDNEQFF. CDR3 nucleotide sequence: TGTGCCTGGAGCTCGGGACAGGGGGACAATGAGCAGTTCTTC.